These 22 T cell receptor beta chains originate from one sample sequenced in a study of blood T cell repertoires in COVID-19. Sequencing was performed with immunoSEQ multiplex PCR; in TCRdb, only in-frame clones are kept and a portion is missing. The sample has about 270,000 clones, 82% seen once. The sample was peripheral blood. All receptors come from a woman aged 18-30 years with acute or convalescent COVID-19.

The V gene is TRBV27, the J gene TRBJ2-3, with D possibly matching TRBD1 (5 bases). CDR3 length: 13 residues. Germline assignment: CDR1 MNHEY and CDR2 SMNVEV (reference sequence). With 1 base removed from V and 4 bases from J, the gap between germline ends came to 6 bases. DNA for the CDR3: TGTGCCAGCAGTTTATTAGGGGCAGATACGCAGTATTTT. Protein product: CASSLLGADTQYF.

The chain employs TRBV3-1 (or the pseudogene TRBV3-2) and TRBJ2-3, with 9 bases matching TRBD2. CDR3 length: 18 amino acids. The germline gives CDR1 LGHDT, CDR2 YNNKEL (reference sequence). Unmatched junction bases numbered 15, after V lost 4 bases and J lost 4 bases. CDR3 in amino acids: CASSPTRGREGCADTQYF. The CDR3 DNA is TGTGCCAGCAGCCCGACCCGGGGGCGGGAGGGGTGCGCAGATACGCAGTATTTT.

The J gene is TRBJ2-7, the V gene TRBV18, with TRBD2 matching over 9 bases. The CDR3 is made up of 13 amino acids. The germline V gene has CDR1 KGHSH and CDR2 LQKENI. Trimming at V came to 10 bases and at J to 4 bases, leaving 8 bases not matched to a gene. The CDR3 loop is CATVAGEGYEQYF. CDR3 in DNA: TGTGCCACCGTAGCGGGAGAAGGTTACGAGCAGTACTTC. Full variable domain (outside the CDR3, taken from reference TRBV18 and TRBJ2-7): NAGVMQNPRHLVRRRGQEARLRCSPMKGHSHVYWYRQLPEEGLKFMVYLQKENIIDESGMPKERFSAEFPKEGPSILRIQQVVRGDSAAYFCATVAGEGYEQYFGPGTRLTVT.

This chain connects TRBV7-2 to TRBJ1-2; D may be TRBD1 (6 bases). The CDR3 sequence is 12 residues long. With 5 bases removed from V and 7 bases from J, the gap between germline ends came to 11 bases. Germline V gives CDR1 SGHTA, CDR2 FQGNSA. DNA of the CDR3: TGTGCCAGCAGCCAGGGGCTGACTGGCTACACCTTC. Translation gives CASSQGLTGYTF.

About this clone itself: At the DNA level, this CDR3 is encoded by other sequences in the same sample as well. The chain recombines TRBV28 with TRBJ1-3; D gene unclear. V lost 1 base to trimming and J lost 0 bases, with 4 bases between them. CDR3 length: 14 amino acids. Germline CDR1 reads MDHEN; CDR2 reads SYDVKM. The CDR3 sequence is CASSLSLSGNTIYF. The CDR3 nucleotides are TGTGCCAGCAGTTTATCCCTCTCTGGAAACACCATATATTTT.

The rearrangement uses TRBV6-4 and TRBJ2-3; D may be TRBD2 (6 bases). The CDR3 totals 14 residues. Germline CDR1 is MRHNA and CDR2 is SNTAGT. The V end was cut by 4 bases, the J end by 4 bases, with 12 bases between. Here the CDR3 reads CASSADGGSDTQYF. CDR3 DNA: TGTGCCAGCAGTGCGGATGGGGGGTCAGATACGCAGTATTTT.

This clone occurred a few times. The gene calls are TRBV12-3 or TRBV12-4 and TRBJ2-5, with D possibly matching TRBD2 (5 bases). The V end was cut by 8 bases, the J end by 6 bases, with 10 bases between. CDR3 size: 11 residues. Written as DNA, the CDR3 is TGTGCCAGCGCGTGGGAGAAGACCCAGTACTTC. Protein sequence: CASAWEKTQYF.

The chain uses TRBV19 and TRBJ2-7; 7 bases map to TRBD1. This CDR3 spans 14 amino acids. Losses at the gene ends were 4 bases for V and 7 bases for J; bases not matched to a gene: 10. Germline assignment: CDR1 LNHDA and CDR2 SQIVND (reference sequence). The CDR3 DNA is TGTGCCAGTAGTAAACCGGGACAGTCCGGAGAGCAGTACTTC. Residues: CASSKPGQSGEQYF.

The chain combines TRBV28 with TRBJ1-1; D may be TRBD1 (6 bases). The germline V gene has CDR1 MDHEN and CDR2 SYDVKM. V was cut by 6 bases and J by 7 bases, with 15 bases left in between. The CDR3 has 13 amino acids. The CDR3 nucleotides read TGTGCCAGCAGAAACCCAGGGGCGATTGAAGCTTTCTTT. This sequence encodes CASRNPGAIEAFF.

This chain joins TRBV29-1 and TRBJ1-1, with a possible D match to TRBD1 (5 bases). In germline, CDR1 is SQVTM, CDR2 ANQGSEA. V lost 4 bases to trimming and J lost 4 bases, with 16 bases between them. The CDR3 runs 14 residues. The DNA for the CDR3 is TGCAGCGTTGCCGCTTCGGGGGGAATCACTGAAGCTTTCTTT. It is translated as CSVAASGGITEAFF.

CDR3 nucleotides: TGTGCCAGCAGCCAAGGGACAGGGGACGAGCAGTACTTC. Protein product: CASSQGTGDEQYF. V usage is TRBV3-1 (or the pseudogene TRBV3-2) and J usage is TRBJ2-7, with TRBD1 identical over 9 bases. Unmatched junction bases numbered 0, after V lost 1 base and J lost 5 bases. The CDR3 contains 13 residues. Germline-derived CDR1 and CDR2 are LGHDT and YNNKEL (reference sequence).

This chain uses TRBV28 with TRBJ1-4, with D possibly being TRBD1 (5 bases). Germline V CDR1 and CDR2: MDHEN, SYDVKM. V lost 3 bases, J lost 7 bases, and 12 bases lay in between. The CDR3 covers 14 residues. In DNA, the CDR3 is TGTGCCAGCAGTTTTTCAGGGTTTGCTGAAAAACTGTTTTTT. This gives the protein CASSFSGFAEKLFF.

CDR3 DNA: TGTGCCAGCAGTCCGGGACTCCAAGAGACCCAGTACTTC. Its protein is CASSPGLQETQYF. The genes are TRBV28 and TRBJ2-5, with D possibly TRBD2 on 6 matching bases. The germline V gene encodes CDR1 MDHEN and CDR2 SYDVKM. V shed 5 bases and J shed 1 base, with 8 bases lying between them. The CDR3 runs to 13 residues. Together with reference TRBV28 and TRBJ2-5, the CDR3 gives the full variable domain: DVKVTQSSRYLVKRTGEKVFLECVQDMDHENMFWYRQDPGLGLRLIYFSYDVKMKEKGDIPEGYSVSREKKERFSLILESASTNQTSMYLCASSPGLQETQYFGPGTRLLVL.

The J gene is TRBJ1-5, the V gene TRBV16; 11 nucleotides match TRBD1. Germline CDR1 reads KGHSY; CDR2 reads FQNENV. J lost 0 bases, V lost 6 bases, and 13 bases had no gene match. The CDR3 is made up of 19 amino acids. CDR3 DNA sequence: TGTGCCAGCAGTCCCACCGGGACAGGGGGTCAGAGTAGCAATCAGCCCCAGCATTTT. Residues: CASSPTGTGGQSSNQPQHF.

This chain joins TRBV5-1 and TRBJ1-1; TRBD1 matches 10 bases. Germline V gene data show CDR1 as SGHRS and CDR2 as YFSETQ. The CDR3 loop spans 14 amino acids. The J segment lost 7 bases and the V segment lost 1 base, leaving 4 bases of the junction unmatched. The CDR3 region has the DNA TGCGCCAGCAGCTTGCGGACAGGGGGTAATGAAGCTTTCTTT. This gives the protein CASSLRTGGNEAFF.

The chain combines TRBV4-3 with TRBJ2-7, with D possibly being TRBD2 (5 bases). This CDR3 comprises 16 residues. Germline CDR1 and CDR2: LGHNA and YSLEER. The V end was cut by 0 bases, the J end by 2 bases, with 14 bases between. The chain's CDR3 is CASSQDFQRPAYEQYF. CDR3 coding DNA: TGCGCCAGCAGCCAAGATTTCCAGCGGCCTGCCTACGAGCAGTACTTC.

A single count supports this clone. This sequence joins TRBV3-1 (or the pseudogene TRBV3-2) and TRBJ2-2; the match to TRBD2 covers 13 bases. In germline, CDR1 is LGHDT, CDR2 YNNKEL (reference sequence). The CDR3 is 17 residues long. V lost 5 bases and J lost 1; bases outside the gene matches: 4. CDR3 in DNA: TGTGCCAGCAGCAGGGGACTAGCGGGACAGAACACCGGGGAGCTGTTTTTT. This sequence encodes CASSRGLAGQNTGELFF.

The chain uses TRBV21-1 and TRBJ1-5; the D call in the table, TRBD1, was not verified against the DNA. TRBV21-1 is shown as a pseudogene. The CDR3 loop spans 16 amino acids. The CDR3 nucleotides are TGTGCCAGCAGCACAAGCAGGGGGCGAATCAATCAGCCCCAGCATTTT. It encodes CASSTSRGRINQPQHF.

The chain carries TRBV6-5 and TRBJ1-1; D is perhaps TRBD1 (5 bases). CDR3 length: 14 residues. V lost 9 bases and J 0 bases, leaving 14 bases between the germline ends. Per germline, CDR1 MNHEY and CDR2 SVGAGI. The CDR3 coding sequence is TGTGCCAGTACACCGACAGTAATGAACACTGAAGCTTTCTTT. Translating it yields CASTPTVMNTEAFF.

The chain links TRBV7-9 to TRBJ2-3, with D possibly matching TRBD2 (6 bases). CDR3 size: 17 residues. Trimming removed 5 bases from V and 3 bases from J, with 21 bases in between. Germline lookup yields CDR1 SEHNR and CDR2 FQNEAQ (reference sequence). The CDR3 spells CASSPGVSGSGTDTQYF. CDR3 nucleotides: TGTGCCAGCAGCCCGGGAGTTTCAGGGTCGGGGACAGATACGCAGTATTTT.

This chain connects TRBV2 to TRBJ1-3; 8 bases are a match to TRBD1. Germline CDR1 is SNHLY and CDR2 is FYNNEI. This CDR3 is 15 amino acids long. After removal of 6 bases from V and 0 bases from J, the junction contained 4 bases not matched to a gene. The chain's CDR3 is CASSVQGDSGNTIYF. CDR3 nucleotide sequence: TGTGCCAGCAGCGTACAGGGGGACTCTGGAAACACCATATATTTT.

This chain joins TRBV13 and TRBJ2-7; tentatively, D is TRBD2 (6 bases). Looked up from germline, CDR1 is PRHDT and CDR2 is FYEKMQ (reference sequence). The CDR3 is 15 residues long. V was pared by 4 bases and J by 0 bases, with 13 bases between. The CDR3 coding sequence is TGTGCCAGCAGCTCCCGGGACTCCACCTCCTACGAGCAGTACTTC. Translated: CASSSRDSTSYEQYF.